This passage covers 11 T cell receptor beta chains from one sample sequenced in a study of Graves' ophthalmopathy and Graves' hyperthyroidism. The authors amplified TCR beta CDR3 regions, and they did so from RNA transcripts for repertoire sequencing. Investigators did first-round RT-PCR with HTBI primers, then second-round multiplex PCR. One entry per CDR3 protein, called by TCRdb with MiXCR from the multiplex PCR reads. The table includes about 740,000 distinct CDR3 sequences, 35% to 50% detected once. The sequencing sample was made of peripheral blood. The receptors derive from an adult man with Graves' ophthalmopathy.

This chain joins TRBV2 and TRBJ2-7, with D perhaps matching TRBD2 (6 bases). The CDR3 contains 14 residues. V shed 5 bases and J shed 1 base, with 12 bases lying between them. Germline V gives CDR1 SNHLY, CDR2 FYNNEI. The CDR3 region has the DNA TGTGCCAGCAGTCCGGGACTCGAATCCTACGAGCAGTACTTC. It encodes CASSPGLESYEQYF. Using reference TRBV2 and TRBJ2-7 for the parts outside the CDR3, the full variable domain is EPEVTQTPSHQVTQMGQEVILRCVPISNHLYFYWYRQILGQKVEFLVSFYNNEISEKSEIFDDQFSVERPDGSNFTLKIRSTKLEDSAMYFCASSPGLESYEQYFGPGTRLTVT.

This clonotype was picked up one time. This CDR3 reads CASSYSGAAQETQYF. CDR3 bases: TGTGCCAGCAGTTACTCCGGGGCGGCGCAAGAGACCCAGTACTTC. The V gene is TRBV6-6, the J gene TRBJ2-5; tentatively, D is TRBD1 or TRBD2 (5 bases each). Trimming took 0 bases from V and 2 from J, leaving 10 bases between them. This CDR3 contains 15 residues. Per the germline V gene, CDR1 is MNHNY and CDR2 is SVGAGI (reference sequence).

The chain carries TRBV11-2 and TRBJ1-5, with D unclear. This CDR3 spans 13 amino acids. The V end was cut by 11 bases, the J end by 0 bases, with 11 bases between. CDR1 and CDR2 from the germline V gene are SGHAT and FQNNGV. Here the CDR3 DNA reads TGTGCCTGCAACAACGTTAGCAATCAGCCCCAGCATTTT. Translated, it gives CACNNVSNQPQHF.

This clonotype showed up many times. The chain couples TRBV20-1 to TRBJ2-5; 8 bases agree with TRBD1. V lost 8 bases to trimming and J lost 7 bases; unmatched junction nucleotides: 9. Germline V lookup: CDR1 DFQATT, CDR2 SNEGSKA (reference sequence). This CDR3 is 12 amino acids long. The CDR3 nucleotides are TGCAGTTCGACAGGGGTTTACGTGACCCAGTACTTC. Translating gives CSSTGVYVTQYF.

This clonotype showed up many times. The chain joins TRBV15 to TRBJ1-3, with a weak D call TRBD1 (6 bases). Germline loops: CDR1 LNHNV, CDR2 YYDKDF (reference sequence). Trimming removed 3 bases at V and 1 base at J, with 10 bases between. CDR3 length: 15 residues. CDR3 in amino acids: CATSSEGGSGNTIYF. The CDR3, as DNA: TGTGCCACCAGCAGCGAGGGGGGTTCTGGAAACACCATATATTTT.

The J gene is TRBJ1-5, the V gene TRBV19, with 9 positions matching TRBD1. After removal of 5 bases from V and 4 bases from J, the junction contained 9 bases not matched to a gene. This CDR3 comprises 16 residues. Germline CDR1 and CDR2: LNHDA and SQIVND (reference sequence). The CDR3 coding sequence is TGTGCCAGTAGTCGCCCCCCGGGACAGGGTAATCAGCCCCAGCATTTT. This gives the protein CASSRPPGQGNQPQHF.

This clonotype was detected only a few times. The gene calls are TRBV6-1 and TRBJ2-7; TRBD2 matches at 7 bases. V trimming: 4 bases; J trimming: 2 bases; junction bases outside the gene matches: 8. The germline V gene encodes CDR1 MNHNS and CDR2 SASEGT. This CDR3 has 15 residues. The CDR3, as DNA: TGTGCCAGCAGTGCATTAGCGGGCAGGACCTACGAGCAGTACTTC. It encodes CASSALAGRTYEQYF.

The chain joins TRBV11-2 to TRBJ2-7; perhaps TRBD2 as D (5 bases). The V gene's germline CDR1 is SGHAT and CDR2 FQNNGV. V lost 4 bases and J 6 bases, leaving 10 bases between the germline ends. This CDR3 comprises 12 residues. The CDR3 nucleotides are TGTGCCAGCAGCTCCGCGGGCGGCGAGCAGTACTTC. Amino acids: CASSSAGGEQYF.

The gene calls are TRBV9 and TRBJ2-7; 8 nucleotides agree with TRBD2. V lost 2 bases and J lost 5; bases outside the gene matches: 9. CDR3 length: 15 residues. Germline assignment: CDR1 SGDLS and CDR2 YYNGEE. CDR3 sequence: CASSVSGTLLNEQYF. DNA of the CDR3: TGTGCCAGCAGCGTTAGCGGGACTCTTCTGAACGAGCAGTACTTC.

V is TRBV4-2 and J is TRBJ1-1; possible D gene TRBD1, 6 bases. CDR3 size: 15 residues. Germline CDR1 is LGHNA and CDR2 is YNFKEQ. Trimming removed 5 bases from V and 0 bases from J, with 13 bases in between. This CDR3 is CASSEQGTMNTEAFF. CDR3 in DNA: TGTGCCAGCAGCGAACAGGGAACCATGAACACTGAAGCTTTCTTT.

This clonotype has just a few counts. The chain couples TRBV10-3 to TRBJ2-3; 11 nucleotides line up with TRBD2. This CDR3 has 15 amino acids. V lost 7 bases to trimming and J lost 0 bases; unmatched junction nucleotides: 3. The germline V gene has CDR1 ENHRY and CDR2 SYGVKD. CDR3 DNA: TGTGCCATCAAGGGACTAGCGGATAGCACAGATACGCAGTATTTT. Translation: CAIKGLADSTDTQYF.